This T cell receptor (beta chain) was sequenced during a study of blood T cell repertoires in COVID-19 (dated by TCRdb to between 2020 and 2021). Regarding the complete study: Samples from collaborators originated in the United States, Italy and Spain and spanned both the acute and convalescent phases of COVID-19. The prospective study material was composed of cDNA or gDNA derived from T cells, B-cell-depleted T cells, or PBMCs. Subjects who had been exposed to COVID-19, were actively infected with it, or had recovered from it provided the deeply sampled blood TCRbeta repertoires that made up the dataset. A freely available public database, intended as a resource for researchers studying the immune response to SARS-CoV-2, is where the repertoires were released. Samples were obtained from the ongoing ImmuneRACE study (first 160 participants) and from over 1,000 subjects provided by 6 global collaborators. A de-identified subject ID, COVID-19 status, age in years and sex were almost always included in the sample metadata. Where available, HLA class I and class II types were taken from metadata supplied by the sample provider and were not determined by assay-based typing.

Whole blood was collected in K2EDTA tubes by collaborating institutions according to the institutions' own protocols. Collaborator samples were shipped for TCRbeta analysis as frozen whole blood, isolated PBMCs, or DNA extracted from either sample type. V loses 4 bases of germline sequence and J loses 5 bases, and the interval between the two ends is 17 bases. Including the terminal cysteine and phenylalanine, the CDR3 comprises 15 residues. The only DNA kept is the CDR3, 45 bases in frame from the first base. CDR1 is given as KGHDR and CDR2 as SFDVKD, both from the germline V gene. The investigation overall reported the following: The amount of clinical and demographic metadata varied by source and participant and was provided uncurated.

Of note for this clone: Which antigen it targets is not known. Base qualities are not provided; no much larger clone lies one nucleotide away.

TCRbeta CDR3 regions were amplified from genomic DNA by means of the immunoSEQ Assay, a bias-controlled multiplex PCR. As for the authors' bioinformatics: Nucleated cell counts per sample were estimated from amplification of reference gene primers within the assay. To quantify the absolute abundance of each unique TCRbeta CDR3 rearrangement, sequence reads were collapsed and filtered. For each sample, productive Simpson clonality was calculated as the square root of Simpson's diversity index across productive rearrangements. This immuneACCESS table, as held by TCRdb, lists in-frame sequences with V and J called but not all clones. Of the missing ones, under half trace to an unresolved V gene in checked studies; the others have no known cause. From that table come the V and J calls and clone size; the DNA was used to work out D and trimming. The sample table records about 84,000 clones; over 70% of these occur just once. The ten largest clones capture around 6% of the sample.

This receptor was identified in a man aged 45 to 65 with active or convalescent COVID-19. Sample: peripheral blood. The chain couples TRBV24-1 to TRBJ2-7; TRBD1 is possibly the D segment (5 matching bases). The DNA is as follows: TGTGCCACCAGTGACCCTGGACAAAATAACCACGAGCAGTACTTC. It encodes CATSDPGQNNHEQYF.